This T cell receptor beta chain was sequenced in a study of untreated major depressive disorder (dated by TCRdb to the late 2010s). Some background on the complete study: In this cross-sectional case-control comparison, antidepressant-free major depressive disorder patients and individually matched non-depressed controls were compared on T cell phenotype and TCR repertoire.

Each depressed patient was pairwise matched to a non-depressed control for sex, age, current smoking status and body mass index. European descent was reported for all participants. Controls scored 5 or less on the Quick Inventory of Depressive Symptoms-Self Report and had no mood disorder, either currently or at any point in their lifetime. All participants were excluded for major medical conditions, Axis I/II comorbidities, regular medication or illicit drug use, or drinking over 100 g alcohol weekly. From each participant, roughly 32 ml of peripheral blood was collected into EDTA tubes. Using the BD IMag Human CD4 T Lymphocyte Enrichment Set, CD4+ T cells were purified from thawed PBMCs via magnetic negative selection. A purity of about 95% was typically achieved with the CD4+ enrichment method, as confirmed by flow cytometry. A subgroup of about 5 case-control pairs, chosen blind to chemokine receptor expression and flow-cytometric repertoire skewing results, underwent TCRbeta sequencing. Every blood sample was taken in the morning at 8:00 a.m., after which PBMCs were separated out using Ficoll-Hypaque gradient centrifugation. Until being assayed, PBMCs were kept in liquid nitrogen after cryopreservation by gradual cooling to -80 degrees C.

The Qiagen DNeasy Blood and Tissue Kit was used to extract total genomic DNA from the purified CD4+ T cells. The TCRbeta CDR3 region, defined according to IMGT, was amplified and sequenced using immunoSEQ immunosequencing protocols. On the study's bioinformatics: The immunoSEQ service preprocessed the raw sequence data to correct PCR and sequencing errors. The sequence data were loaded into the immunoSEQ Analyzer and then analyzed further using VDJtools v1.0.7. The paired Wilcoxon signed-rank test was used to test differences between patients and controls. TCRdb took over this immuneACCESS table, retaining in-frame rearrangements with V and J assigned. Such tables are incomplete; in checked studies, under half of the missing clones stem from an unresolved V gene, and the remainder is unexplained. That table is the source of V, J and clone size, and D and trimming were worked out from the DNA. The sample includes about 21,000 clones, with roughly 90% observed a single time. In total, the top ten clones hold about 0.45% of the sample.

About this clone: There is no known antigen for this receptor. It has no much larger one-base neighbor in the sample; base qualities were not kept.

Beyond this particular receptor, the publication reports: Because of the strict matching and exclusion criteria, the study sample was comparatively small, which limits how generalizable the findings are. For the sequencing comparisons, one-tailed planned tests were applied to only three preselected Vbeta families.

The specimen sequenced was CD4+ T cells from PBMCs. The source is a woman between 35 and 50 years old in good health.

The CDR3 reads as follows: CASSLGRLALIQGTDTQYF. At the DNA level, the sequence is TGTGCCAGCAGTTTAGGAAGACTAGCGCTGATCCAAGGCACAGATACGCAGTATTTT. The chain joins TRBV27 to TRBJ2-3; 8 central bases correspond to TRBD2. The CDR3 measures 19 amino acids from cysteine to phenylalanine. Only CDR3 DNA is held: 57 bases, read in frame from base 1. At the junction V is shortened by 2 bases and J by 1 base; bases outside the gene matches: 14. Based on the germline V gene (reference sequence), the CDR1 and CDR2 sequences are MNHEY and SMNVEV.